What follows are 2 T cell receptor beta chains derived from one specimen sequenced in a study of T cell responses to AZD1222 COVID-19 vaccine. Here immunoSEQ multiplex PCR was the method, and the copy in TCRdb shows in-frame clones only, minus some. The sample lists about 110,000 clones; 70% to 90% were seen once. The input for sequencing was peripheral blood, taken 28 days after the second AZD1222 dose. Receptors originate from an adult who received the AZD1222 COVID-19 vaccine.

The chain employs TRBV3-1 (or the pseudogene TRBV3-2) and TRBJ2-1; 10 bases line up with TRBD2. Germline CDR1 reads LGHDT; CDR2 reads YNNKEL (reference sequence). The CDR3 covers 16 residues. Germline trimming cut 4 bases from V and 5 bases from J; bases unmatched to any gene: 8. The CDR3 is CASSLFGTSANNEQFF. The CDR3 DNA is TGTGCCAGCAGCCTATTTGGGACTAGCGCAAACAATGAGCAGTTCTTC.

The chain recombines TRBV7-8 with TRBJ2-4; TRBD2 matches at 7 bases. Looked up from germline, CDR1 is SGHVS and CDR2 is FQNEAQ. The V segment lost 5 bases and the J segment 3 bases; nucleotides outside the gene matches: 10. This CDR3 spans 16 amino acids. The CDR3, as DNA: TGTGCCAGCAGCCCAGCTCCGGGAGGCTTCAAAAACATTCAGTACTTC. The encoded protein is CASSPAPGGFKNIQYF.